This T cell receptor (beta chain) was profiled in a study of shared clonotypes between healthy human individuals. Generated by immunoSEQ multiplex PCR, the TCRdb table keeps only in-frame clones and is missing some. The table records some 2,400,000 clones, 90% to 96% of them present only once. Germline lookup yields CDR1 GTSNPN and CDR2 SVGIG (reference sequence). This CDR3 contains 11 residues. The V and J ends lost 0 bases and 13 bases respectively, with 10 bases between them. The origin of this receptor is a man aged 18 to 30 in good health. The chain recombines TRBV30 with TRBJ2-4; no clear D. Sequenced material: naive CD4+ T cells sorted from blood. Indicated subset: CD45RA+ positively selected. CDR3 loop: CAWSVGLSQYF. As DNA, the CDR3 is TGTGCCTGGAGTGTAGGTCTCTCACAGTACTTC.